Included here is one TCR beta chain sequence, with context. Antigen: not known. The data were taken from a study of T-cell memory formation after mild COVID-19. Study context: There were largely donor-specific TCR clusters.

Overall study findings and caveats: Day 15 to 85 contracting clones showed balanced CD4/CD8; day 15 to 37 expanders favored CD4+. In pre-infection memory, a portion of responding clones appeared, which suggested that cross-reactive memory joined.

This CDR3 has 16 amino acids. V shed 0 bases and J shed 4 bases, with 13 bases lying between them. The germline V gene encodes CDR1 MGHRA and CDR2 YSYEKL. 5'RACE primed from the constant segment yielded TCR alpha and TCR beta cDNA libraries bearing sample barcodes and UMIs. TCRdb fed the 5' RACE reads into MiXCR, producing one record per CDR3 protein. The sample contains some 450,000 distinct CDR3 sequences, more than 15% of which appear only once. V and J are TRBV4-1 and TRBJ2-4; unclear D gene. Sequenced sample: PBMCs or a T cell subset sorted from them (not recorded which). This receptor was identified in a man younger than 30 who had mild COVID-19 (a few samples of this study predate the infection). Cell type and time point are not known. Here the CDR3 DNA reads TGCGCCAGCAGCCAAGACCTGGAAGGGCGAAAAAACATTCAGTACTTC. Translated, it gives CASSQDLEGRKNIQYF.